This entry concerns a single TCR beta chain. This entry is derived from a study of tumor T cells in aggressive B-cell lymphoma. Using immunoSEQ multiplex PCR, the repertoire was profiled, and TCRdb retains in-frame clones only, with some absent. The data show about 7,400 clones, with roughly four fifths seen just once and under 5.5% held by the top ten. CDR3 length: 14 amino acids. CDR1 KGHSH and CDR2 LQKENI come from the germline V gene. The ends lost 5 bases at V and 5 bases at J; junction bases unmatched: 8. Sequences were obtained from tumor tissue. The TCR was taken from an adult with diffuse large B cell lymphoma. The chain links TRBV18 to TRBJ2-5; 7 bases match TRBD1. DNA for the CDR3: TGTGCCAGCTCATCCACAGGGGTGTCGGAGACCCAGTACTTC. Its translation is CASSSTGVSETQYF.